This T cell receptor (beta chain) was identified in a study of glioma-infiltrating T cells after dendritic cell vaccination. About the study: Monocyte-derived dendritic cells, cultured about 7 days with IL-4 and GM-CSF, were pulsed with autologous tumor lysate.

Concerning this clone itself: Antigen unknown.

Study-wide findings and caveats: Higher pretreatment TIL content predicted longer progression-free time and survival.

Data came from immunoSEQ multiplex PCR; TCRdb stores just in-frame clones and leaves some out. In the table there are under 100,000 clones, about 84% of which are singletons. V shed 5 bases and J shed 0 bases, with 11 bases lying between them. This CDR3 has 15 amino acids. The germline V gene has CDR1 SEHNR and CDR2 FQNEAQ (reference sequence). The J gene is TRBJ1-3, the V gene TRBV7-9; no reliable D call. The sequence was collected from a human donor with glioblastoma. This specimen was blood, taken before dendritic cell vaccination. Written as DNA, the CDR3 is TGTGCCAGCAGCCACCCTGGACTCTCTGGAAACACCATATATTTT. Translation gives CASSHPGLSGNTIYF.